The 18 T cell receptor beta chains below were found in one sample sequenced in a study of blood T cell repertoires in COVID-19 (dated by TCRdb to about 2020). Library method: the immunoSEQ multiplex PCR assay. TCRdb took this table from immuneACCESS and kept in-frame rearrangements with V and J called. Such tables lack part of the clones; where checked against another copy, unresolved V genes explain under half of the gap, and the rest is unexplained. The sample table records about 310,000 clones; around 90% of these occur just once. The ten largest clones represent around 0.97% of the sample. Sequencing was carried out using peripheral blood. The receptors shown here come from a woman between 40 and 55 years old with COVID-19, enrolled during active disease.

This sequence joins TRBV6-4 and TRBJ1-1, with a tentative D call TRBD1 (5 bases). CDR3 size: 14 residues. Trimming shortened V by 6 bases and J by 3 bases, and 14 bases separated the two germline ends. The germline V gene encodes CDR1 MRHNA and CDR2 SNTAGT. The chain's CDR3 is CASSAQEGDTEAFF. The CDR3 DNA is TGTGCCAGCAGCGCCCAGGAAGGGGACACTGAAGCTTTCTTT.

A single count supports this clone. The CDR3 loop reads CSAAGPGDTIYF. The CDR3 region has the DNA TGCAGCGCAGCAGGTCCCGGGGACACCATATATTTT. The chain recombines TRBV29-1 with TRBJ1-3; D ambiguous. Trimming cost V 7 bases and J 8 bases, with 15 bases left between them. The CDR3 is 12 amino acids. The germline V gene encodes CDR1 SQVTM and CDR2 ANQGSEA.

CDR3: CASSLSLAWSEAFF. The DNA of the CDR3 is TGTGCCAGCAGTTTATCTTTGGCCTGGTCTGAAGCTTTCTTT. This rearrangement joins TRBV27 to TRBJ1-1; D is ambiguous. Trimming took off 0 bases at V and 6 bases at J, with 11 bases between the two ends. The CDR3 sequence is 14 residues long. Germline V CDR1 and CDR2: MNHEY, SMNVEV (reference sequence).

The gene calls are TRBV5-1 and TRBJ1-1, with D possibly being TRBD1 (6 bases). Germline V gene data show CDR1 as SGHRS and CDR2 as YFSETQ. The CDR3 totals 15 residues. Between the trimmed V and J ends, which lost 4 bases and 5 bases, there was a span of 18 bases. The CDR3 loop is CASSLGARGRTEAFF. For the CDR3, the DNA is TGCGCCAGCAGCCTGGGAGCCAGGGGAAGGACTGAAGCTTTCTTT.

V usage is TRBV9 and J usage is TRBJ2-2; a possible D gene is TRBD1 (6 bases). CDR1 SGDLS and CDR2 YYNGEE come from the germline V gene. The CDR3 length is 15 residues. The V end was cut by 2 bases, the J end by 1 base, with 9 bases between. The CDR3 spells CASSVWGLNTGELFF. The DNA of the CDR3 is TGTGCCAGCAGCGTGTGGGGGCTGAACACCGGGGAGCTGTTTTTT.

The gene calls are TRBV3-1 (or the pseudogene TRBV3-2) and TRBJ2-3; no firm D call. The V end was cut by 1 base, the J end by 1 base, with 9 bases between. The germline V gene has CDR1 LGHDT and CDR2 YNNKEL (reference sequence). The CDR3 is made up of 15 amino acids. This CDR3 is CASSQGISGTDTQYF. The CDR3 bases are TGTGCCAGCAGCCAAGGGATAAGCGGCACAGATACGCAGTATTTT.

The chain carries TRBV4-3 and TRBJ2-3, with 8 bases aligning to TRBD2. CDR3 length: 17 amino acids. The ends lost 0 bases at V and 6 bases at J; junction bases unmatched: 11. Per germline, CDR1 LGHNA and CDR2 YSLEER. The CDR3 DNA sequence: TGCGCCAGCAGCCAAGATCTAACGGGAGGGCCGTCGGATACGCAGTATTTT. This encodes CASSQDLTGGPSDTQYF.

V usage is TRBV21-1 and J usage is TRBJ1-1. TRBV21-1 is labeled a pseudogene. The CDR3 runs to 16 residues. CDR3 loop: CASSKDLGDPAEEAFF. DNA of the CDR3: TGTGCCAGCAGCAAAGATCTAGGTGATCCGGCGGAGGAAGCTTTCTTT.

The chain links TRBV6-2 or TRBV6-3 to TRBJ2-4, with TRBD1 matching 8 bases. Looked up from germline, CDR1 is MNHEY and CDR2 is SVGEGT. The CDR3 is 14 residues long. J gave up 8 bases and V 4 bases, and 7 bases lay outside the gene matches. As DNA, the CDR3 is TGTGCCAGCAGTTCGGGACAGGATGTGGACATTCAGTACTTC. Protein: CASSSGQDVDIQYF.

The chain combines TRBV7-9 with TRBJ2-4, with TRBD1 matching over 7 bases. Looked up from germline, CDR1 is SEHNR and CDR2 is FQNEAQ (reference sequence). CDR3 length: 14 amino acids. V shed 7 bases and J 6 bases; nucleotides not matched to a gene: 9. CDR3 loop: CASKDRDSTNIQYF. Here the CDR3 DNA reads TGTGCCAGCAAAGACCGGGACAGTACAAACATTCAGTACTTC.

The rearrangement links TRBV5-6 to TRBJ2-3; 9 bases match TRBD2. V lost 0 bases, J lost 5 bases, and 7 bases stayed unmatched. The CDR3 covers 16 residues. CDR1 is SGHDT, CDR2 YYEEEE, per germline. CDR3 sequence reads: CASSLVSAGGQDTQYF. Here the CDR3 DNA reads TGTGCCAGCAGCTTGGTTTCGGCGGGGGGGCAAGATACGCAGTATTTT.

A single count supports this clone. The chain is built from TRBV11-2 and TRBJ1-1, with D hard to call. With 8 bases removed from V and 1 base from J, the gap between germline ends came to 8 bases. The germline gives CDR1 SGHAT, CDR2 FQNNGV. The CDR3 is 12 residues long. As DNA, the CDR3 is TGTGCCAGCGGGGAGGGGAACACTGAAGCTTTCTTT. Translated: CASGEGNTEAFF.

The rearrangement uses TRBV7-6 and TRBJ1-4, with 8 bases lining up with TRBD1. After removal of 5 bases from V and 4 bases from J, the junction contained 9 bases not matched to a gene. The CDR3 spans 16 residues. CDR1 and CDR2 (germline): SGHVS, FNYEAQ. CDR3 protein: CASSRTLQGVNEKLFF. The DNA of the CDR3 is TGTGCCAGCAGCCGCACCCTACAGGGGGTTAATGAAAAACTGTTTTTT. Based on the CDR3 plus reference TRBV7-6 and TRBJ1-4, the full variable domain is GAGVSQSPRYKVTKRGQDVALRCDPISGHVSLYWYRQALGQGPEFLTYFNYEAQQDKSGLPNDRFSAERPEGSISTLTIQRTEQRDSAMYRCASSRTLQGVNEKLFFGSGTQLSVL.

V usage is TRBV4-3 and J usage is TRBJ2-3, with 7 positions matching TRBD2. V dropped 5 bases and J dropped 6; count of bases not matched to a gene: 14. CDR3 length equals 16 residues. Germline CDR1 and CDR2: LGHNA and YSLEER. The CDR3 nucleotides read TGCGCCAGCAGCGAACAGGCAGGAGGGAGGGCGGATACGCAGTATTTT. Translation gives CASSEQAGGRADTQYF.

In DNA, the CDR3 is TGTGCCAGCAGCCCGTCCGGGACTATCTACAATGAGCAGTTCTTC. This sequence encodes CASSPSGTIYNEQFF. J is TRBJ2-1 and V is TRBV9; 7 bases are a match to TRBD2. The CDR3 is made up of 15 amino acids. J was trimmed by 3 bases and V by 4 bases; bases with no gene match: 7. The germline gives CDR1 SGDLS, CDR2 YYNGEE. The full variable domain, completed using reference TRBV9 and TRBJ2-1, is DSGVTQTPKHLITATGQRVTLRCSPRSGDLSVYWYQQSLDQGLQFLIQYYNGEERAKGNILERFSAQQFPDLHSELNLSSLELGDSALYFCASSPSGTIYNEQFFGPGTRLTVL.

This clone was detected only once. The V and J genes are TRBV7-3 and TRBJ2-1; 10 bases are a match to TRBD2. CDR3 length equals 15 residues. CDR1 SGHTA and CDR2 FQGTGA come from the germline V gene. V was clipped by 8 bases and J by 6 bases; unmatched bases: 10. The CDR3 DNA reads as TGTGCCAGCCGCCCTAGCGGGAGCAGAGCCAATGAGCAGTTCTTC. Residues: CASRPSGSRANEQFF.

The chain uses TRBV7-2 and TRBJ2-5; 13 bases map to TRBD2. This CDR3 has 18 residues. Germline V gene sequence: CDR1 SGHTA, CDR2 FQGNSA. Losses at the gene ends were 0 bases for V and 2 bases for J; bases not matched to a gene: 6. CDR3 coding DNA: TGTGCCAGCAGCTTAGCCCCACTAGCGGGGGGGTCTCAAGAGACCCAGTACTTC. Translated, it gives CASSLAPLAGGSQETQYF.

The V call is TRBV10-3, the J call TRBJ1-1, with TRBD1 as a possible D gene (6 bases). This CDR3 is built from 13 residues. Germline V lookup: CDR1 ENHRY, CDR2 SYGVKD. Trimming removed 5 bases at V and 5 bases at J, with 12 bases between. In DNA form, the CDR3 reads TGTGCCATCAGTCCAGGGGTTAGGACTGAAGCTTTCTTT. Its protein product is CAISPGVRTEAFF.